This is a list of T cell receptor beta chains from one sample in a study of shared clonotypes between healthy human individuals. Using immunoSEQ multiplex PCR, the repertoire was profiled, and TCRdb retains in-frame clones only, with some absent. In the table there are approximately 2,000,000 clones, around 93% of which are singletons. The sequenced sample consisted of naive CD8+ T cells from PBMCs. These receptors were taken from a man aged 18 to 29 in good health. Some clones in this sample may be carry-over from other donors' samples. Each CDR3 is given with its conserved first and last residue. Each record gives: D gene, J gene, V gene, clone size, CDR3 protein, CDR3 DNA. A D gene is named only where the DNA matches it firmly. Size is stated for part of the rows, as once, few or many counts, or as a class when the clone is expanded.

d_gene: NA; j_gene: TRBJ2-3; v_gene: TRBV11-2; abundance: NA; CDR3aa: CASGPGASADTQYF; CDR3nt: TGTGCCAGCGGGCCGGGAGCATCCGCAGATACGCAGTATTTT
d_gene: TRBD1; j_gene: TRBJ1-1; v_gene: TRBV27; abundance: NA; CDR3aa: CASSLLDRVGNTEAFF; CDR3nt: TGTGCCAGCAGTTTATTAGACAGGGTAGGGAACACTGAAGCTTTCTTT
d_gene: TRBD2; j_gene: TRBJ2-7; v_gene: TRBV6-5; abundance: NA; CDR3aa: CASSYRTSGSYEQYF; CDR3nt: TGTGCCAGCAGTTACAGGACTAGCGGGTCCTACGAGCAGTACTTC
d_gene: NA; j_gene: TRBJ2-3; v_gene: TRBV10-1; abundance: NA; CDR3aa: CASSELGLDTQYF; CDR3nt: TGCGCCAGCAGTGAGTTAGGGCTAGATACGCAGTATTTT
d_gene: TRBD1; j_gene: TRBJ2-5; v_gene: TRBV28; abundance: NA; CDR3aa: CASSTFGQGSWETQYF; CDR3nt: TGTGCCAGCAGTACTTTCGGACAGGGGAGTTGGGAGACCCAGTACTTC
d_gene: NA; j_gene: TRBJ2-7; v_gene: TRBV27; abundance: NA; CDR3aa: CASSPRVGSRAYEQYF; CDR3nt: TGTGCCAGCAGTCCCCGAGTCGGCAGCAGGGCCTACGAGCAGTACTTC
d_gene: TRBD1; j_gene: TRBJ1-1; v_gene: TRBV9; abundance: few; CDR3aa: CASSETGLNTEAFF; CDR3nt: TGTGCCAGCAGCGAGACAGGGTTGAACACTGAAGCTTTCTTT
d_gene: TRBD2; j_gene: TRBJ2-7; v_gene: TRBV28; abundance: NA; CDR3aa: CASRLTRGSEQYF; CDR3nt: TGTGCCAGCAGACTCACGCGGGGGAGCGAGCAGTACTTC
d_gene: NA; j_gene: TRBJ2-7; v_gene: TRBV27; abundance: NA; CDR3aa: CASSLLGPHEQYF; CDR3nt: TGTGCCAGCAGTTTACTAGGGCCCCACGAGCAGTACTTC
d_gene: NA; j_gene: TRBJ1-1; v_gene: TRBV10-2; abundance: NA; CDR3aa: CASSDRENTEAFF; CDR3nt: TGCGCCAGCAGTGACAGGGAGAACACTGAAGCTTTCTTT
d_gene: NA; j_gene: TRBJ1-2; v_gene: TRBV14; abundance: NA; CDR3aa: CASSHLPRGDPYGYTF; CDR3nt: TGTGCCAGCAGCCATCTCCCGAGGGGAGATCCATATGGCTACACCTTC
d_gene: NA; j_gene: TRBJ2-7; v_gene: TRBV6-5; abundance: NA; CDR3aa: CASGSADSYEQYF; CDR3nt: TGTGCCAGCGGCAGCGCCGACTCCTACGAGCAGTACTTC
d_gene: TRBD1; j_gene: TRBJ2-7; v_gene: TRBV25-1; abundance: NA; CDR3aa: CASRDRGYEQYF; CDR3nt: TGTGCCAGCAGGGACAGGGGGTACGAGCAGTACTTC
d_gene: NA; j_gene: TRBJ2-3; v_gene: TRBV7-3; abundance: NA; CDR3aa: CASSLGTTPRDTQYF; CDR3nt: TGTGCCAGCAGCTTAGGTACAACCCCACGGGATACGCAGTATTTT
d_gene: NA; j_gene: TRBJ2-1; v_gene: TRBV5-4; abundance: NA; CDR3aa: CASSLYPPGPNNEQFF; CDR3nt: TGTGCCAGCAGCTTGTATCCCCCTGGACCAAACAATGAGCAGTTCTTC
d_gene: NA; j_gene: TRBJ1-3; v_gene: TRBV25-1; abundance: NA; CDR3aa: CASSAQSVNSGNTIYF; CDR3nt: TGTGCCAGCAGTGCACAGTCCGTCAACTCTGGAAACACCATATATTTT
d_gene: NA; j_gene: TRBJ2-7; v_gene: TRBV7-8; abundance: NA; CDR3aa: CASSLGALYEQYF; CDR3nt: TGTGCCAGCAGCTTAGGGGCCCTCTACGAGCAGTACTTC
d_gene: TRBD1; j_gene: TRBJ1-2; v_gene: TRBV5-6; abundance: NA; CDR3aa: CASSWTGTNYGYTF; CDR3nt: TGTGCCAGCAGTTGGACAGGGACTAACTATGGCTACACCTTC
d_gene: NA; j_gene: TRBJ2-2; v_gene: TRBV6-1; abundance: few; CDR3aa: CASSLDENTGELFF; CDR3nt: TGTGCCAGCAGCTTGGACGAGAACACCGGGGAGCTGTTTTTT
d_gene: TRBD2; j_gene: TRBJ2-2; v_gene: TRBV13; abundance: NA; CDR3aa: CASSPKTSGRWTGELFF; CDR3nt: TGTGCCAGCAGCCCAAAAACTAGCGGGAGATGGACCGGGGAGCTGTTTTTT
d_gene: TRBD1; j_gene: TRBJ1-1; v_gene: TRBV19; abundance: NA; CDR3aa: CASSTPGTGAFF; CDR3nt: TGTGCCAGTAGTACTCCAGGGACAGGGGCTTTCTTT
d_gene: NA; j_gene: TRBJ2-2; v_gene: TRBV6-6; abundance: NA; CDR3aa: CASSDRPITGELFF; CDR3nt: TGTGCCAGCAGTGACAGGCCGATCACCGGGGAGCTGTTTTTT
d_gene: NA; j_gene: TRBJ2-3; v_gene: TRBV6-1; abundance: NA; CDR3aa: CASSDQGADTQYF; CDR3nt: TGTGCCAGCAGTGACCAGGGCGCAGATACGCAGTATTTT
d_gene: NA; j_gene: TRBJ1-2; v_gene: TRBV27; abundance: NA; CDR3aa: CASRTGTTVGYTF; CDR3nt: TGTGCCAGCAGAACCGGGACAACGGTGGGCTACACCTTC
d_gene: TRBD1; j_gene: TRBJ2-2; v_gene: TRBV7-9; abundance: NA; CDR3aa: CASNIPGQGRSGELFF; CDR3nt: TGTGCCAGCAACATACCGGGACAGGGAAGATCCGGGGAGCTGTTTTTT
d_gene: NA; j_gene: TRBJ2-3; v_gene: TRBV10-1; abundance: NA; CDR3aa: CASSETTLYTDTQYF; CDR3nt: TGCGCCAGCAGTGAGACGACCCTTTACACAGATACGCAGTATTTT
d_gene: TRBD2; j_gene: TRBJ2-1; v_gene: TRBV27; abundance: NA; CDR3aa: CASRVAGAGEQFF; CDR3nt: TGTGCCAGCAGAGTAGCGGGAGCTGGTGAGCAGTTCTTC
d_gene: NA; j_gene: TRBJ2-7; v_gene: TRBV4-1; abundance: once; CDR3aa: CASSHDFSYEQYF; CDR3nt: TGCGCCAGCAGCCATGACTTCTCCTACGAGCAGTACTTC